What follows are 23 T cell receptor beta chains derived from one specimen sequenced in a study of shared clonotypes between healthy human individuals. Sequencing used immunoSEQ multiplex PCR; TCRdb keeps in-frame clones, though not all of them. Of roughly 640,000 clones in the sample, approximately 74% were seen once. The sample comprised memory CD4+ T cells sorted from blood. Noted subset: CD45RA-negative fraction. These receptors all stem from a woman aged 25-40 years in good health.

The chain has TRBV11-2 and TRBJ2-7, with 14 nucleotides matching TRBD2. CDR1 is SGHAT and CDR2 is FQNNGV in the germline V gene. Unmatched junction bases numbered 3, after V lost 6 bases and J lost 2 bases. The CDR3 length is 15 residues. The CDR3 loop reads CASSRLAGGPYEQYF. The CDR3 region has the DNA TGTGCCAGCAGTAGACTAGCGGGAGGGCCCTACGAGCAGTACTTC. Based on the CDR3 plus reference TRBV11-2 and TRBJ2-7, the full variable domain is EAGVAQSPRYKIIEKRQSVAFWCNPISGHATLYWYQQILGQGPKLLIQFQNNGVVDDSQLPKDRFSAERLKGVDSTLKIQPAKLEDSAVYLCASSRLAGGPYEQYFGPGTRLTVT.

V gene TRBV11-3 combines with J gene TRBJ2-1, with D perhaps TRBD1 (6 bases). V lost 2 bases, J lost 4 bases, and 12 bases lay in between. The CDR3 covers 15 residues. Germline lookup yields CDR1 SGHNT and CDR2 YENEEA. Here the CDR3 DNA reads TGTGCCAGCAGCTTAATGGGGGCGCGGTACAATGAGCAGTTCTTC. Protein sequence: CASSLMGARYNEQFF.

The CDR3: CASSSAIAGNNEQFF. In DNA, the CDR3 is TGTGCCAGCAGCTCCGCGATAGCGGGAAACAATGAGCAGTTCTTC. This rearrangement joins TRBV5-4 to TRBJ2-1, with 8 bases fitting TRBD2. CDR1 and CDR2 (germline): SGHNT, YYREEE (reference sequence). With 3 bases clipped from V and 5 bases from J, the junction kept 7 bases outside the gene matches. The CDR3 loop spans 15 amino acids.

This chain joins TRBV30 and TRBJ1-1; possibly TRBD1 for D (6 bases). The V gene lost 3 bases and the J gene lost 10 bases, with 12 bases spanning the gap. There are 11 residues in the CDR3. Germline V CDR1 and CDR2: GTSNPN, SVGIG (reference sequence). The CDR3 region is CAWRRGEGAFF. The CDR3 bases are TGTGCCTGGAGGAGGGGGGAGGGAGCTTTCTTT.

This clone was seen only a few times. The chain links TRBV15 to TRBJ1-1, with D uncertain. Germline V gives CDR1 LNHNV, CDR2 YYDKDF (reference sequence). This CDR3 is built from 12 residues. Trimming shortened V by 2 bases and J by 2 bases, and 3 bases separated the two germline ends. CDR3 amino acids: CATSRFNTEAFF. The CDR3 DNA is TGTGCCACCAGCAGATTTAACACTGAAGCTTTCTTT.

CDR3 coding DNA: TGCAGTGCTAGACTAGCGGAGCAGTATTTT. This sequence encodes CSARLAEQYF. The J gene is TRBJ2-3, the V gene TRBV20-1; 7 bases are a match to TRBD2. After removal of 2 bases from V and 11 bases from J, the junction contained 1 base not matched to a gene. The CDR3 is 10 residues long. The germline CDR1 and CDR2 sequences are DFQATT and SNEGSKA (reference sequence).

This chain links TRBV28 with TRBJ1-2; weak D call: TRBD1 (5 bases). Germline V lookup: CDR1 MDHEN, CDR2 SYDVKM. Deletions cut 2 bases from V and 6 bases from J, with 16 bases between. The CDR3 consists of 15 residues. The chain's CDR3 is CASSLPGTLRNGYTF. CDR3 DNA: TGTGCCAGCAGTTTACCCGGGACCCTAAGGAATGGCTACACCTTC.

This clone was detected only a few times. CDR3 in amino acids: CASSSPTSGRYEQYF. CDR3 bases: TGTGCCAGCAGTTCACCGACTAGCGGGAGATACGAGCAGTACTTC. The gene calls are TRBV27 and TRBJ2-7; 12 bases agree with TRBD2. Germline V gene sequence: CDR1 MNHEY, CDR2 SMNVEV (reference sequence). This CDR3 comprises 15 residues. V lost 4 bases, J lost 4 bases, and 5 bases stayed unmatched.

The gene calls are TRBV7-2 and TRBJ2-1; 11 bases match TRBD2. V lost 5 bases and J lost 4; bases outside the gene matches: 4. Per the germline V gene, CDR1 is SGHTA and CDR2 is FQGNSA. CDR3 size: 15 residues. This chain's CDR3 is CASSNIAGGYNEQFF. CDR3 coding DNA: TGTGCCAGCAGCAATATAGCGGGAGGGTACAATGAGCAGTTCTTC.

This sequence joins TRBV6-1 and TRBJ1-1; D ambiguous. The V gene lost 6 bases and the J gene lost 1 base, with 12 bases spanning the gap. Germline assignment: CDR1 MNHNS and CDR2 SASEGT. The CDR3 is made up of 14 amino acids. Here the CDR3 reads CASSLTVRNTEAFF. In DNA, the CDR3 is TGTGCCAGCAGCCTCACCGTGAGGAACACTGAAGCTTTCTTT.

The chain joins TRBV28 to TRBJ2-1; 16 bases fit TRBD2. This CDR3 comprises 16 residues. V lost 6 bases and J lost 7; bases outside the gene matches: 6. The germline gives CDR1 MDHEN, CDR2 SYDVKM. The CDR3 region is CASSGTSGRARNEQFF. The CDR3 nucleotides read TGTGCCAGCAGCGGGACTAGCGGGAGGGCCCGAAATGAGCAGTTCTTC.

This clone came up once. The rearrangement uses TRBV18 and TRBJ2-6; D possibly matches TRBD1 or TRBD2 (5 bases each). V was clipped by 3 bases and J by 4 bases, with 7 bases between them. This CDR3 contains 14 residues. Per the germline V gene, CDR1 is KGHSH and CDR2 is LQKENI. CDR3 sequence (DNA): TGTGCCAGCTCACCGGGGGTCGGGGCCAACGTCCTGACTTTC. It is translated as CASSPGVGANVLTF.

This rearrangement joins TRBV4-2 to TRBJ1-3; the match to TRBD1 covers 7 bases. Trimming cost V 4 bases and J 3 bases; bases outside gene matches: 9. The CDR3 consists of 16 residues. In germline, CDR1 is LGHNA, CDR2 YNFKEQ. The CDR3 loop reads CASSPQEGAGGNTIYF. DNA for the CDR3: TGTGCCAGCAGCCCCCAGGAGGGGGCAGGTGGAAACACCATATATTTT.

This chain joins TRBV28 and TRBJ2-7; TRBD2 matches 7 bases. The germline V gene encodes CDR1 MDHEN and CDR2 SYDVKM. The CDR3 is 15 amino acids. The V gene end was trimmed by 4 bases and the J gene end by 3 bases; junction bases not matched to a gene: 9. The CDR3 protein is CASSSAGREFYEQYF. The CDR3 DNA is TGTGCCAGCAGTTCCGCCGGGCGGGAGTTCTACGAGCAGTACTTC.

This rearrangement joins TRBV12-5 to TRBJ1-2; TRBD1 agrees at 7 bases. The CDR3 sequence is 17 residues long. Germline V gene sequence: CDR1 LGHNT, CDR2 FRNRAP. Trimming took 0 bases from V and 6 from J; bases not matched to a gene: 13. The CDR3 sequence is CASGLVVRGGETNGYTF. The CDR3 DNA sequence: TGTGCTAGTGGTTTGGTAGTCAGAGGGGGCGAAACTAATGGCTACACCTTC.

J is TRBJ2-1 and V is TRBV4-1; 7 bases line up with TRBD2. The CDR3 covers 14 residues. V gave up 2 bases and J gave up 9 bases; unmatched junction bases: 7. Germline-derived CDR1 and CDR2 are MGHRA and YSYEKL. For the CDR3, the DNA is TGCGCCAGCAGCCAACCGGGGGGTCGGGGTGAGCAGTTCTTC. It is translated as CASSQPGGRGEQFF.

This clone was seen a single time. This chain uses TRBV27 with TRBJ2-1, with D perhaps matching TRBD1 (5 bases). The germline V and J ends were trimmed by 5 bases and 9 bases, with 20 bases remaining between them. The CDR3 loop spans 15 amino acids. CDR1 and CDR2 from the germline V gene are MNHEY and SMNVEV (reference sequence). DNA of the CDR3: TGTGCCAGCAGTCTTATCGGCGGACAATATCTTGAGCAGTTCTTC. This codes for CASSLIGGQYLEQFF.

The rearrangement links TRBV15 to TRBJ2-1; D is possibly TRBD1 (5 bases). Germline V CDR1 and CDR2: LNHNV, YYDKDF (reference sequence). The CDR3 contains 12 residues. The V gene lost 3 bases and the J gene lost 5 bases, with 5 bases spanning the gap. The CDR3 nucleotides are TGTGCCACCAGCAGCAGGGACAATGAGCAGTTCTTC. It is translated as CATSSRDNEQFF.

The chain combines TRBV19 with TRBJ2-4; TRBD2 agrees at 7 bases. The CDR3 totals 14 residues. The germline CDR1 and CDR2 sequences are LNHDA and SQIVND (reference sequence). The ends lost 8 bases at V and 8 bases at J; junction bases unmatched: 12. CDR3 amino acids: CASGSGTIEDIQYF. The DNA of the CDR3 is TGTGCCAGTGGTTCCGGGACTATCGAAGACATTCAGTACTTC.

Comments on this clone: This sample includes further DNA sequences coding for the same CDR3. J is TRBJ1-1 and V is TRBV5-1, with 7 nucleotides matching TRBD1. The CDR3 totals 12 residues. The V segment lost 4 bases and the J segment 6 bases; nucleotides outside the gene matches: 3. Per the germline V gene, CDR1 is SGHRS and CDR2 is YFSETQ. In nucleotides, the CDR3 is TGCGCCAGCAGCGTAACAGGGGCTGAAGCTTTCTTT. This encodes CASSVTGAEAFF. Full variable domain (remainder filled in from reference TRBV5-1 and TRBJ1-1): KAGVTQTPRYLIKTRGQQVTLSCSPISGHRSVSWYQQTPGQGLQFLFEYFSETQRNKGNFPGRFSGRQFSNSRSEMNVSTLELGDSALYLCASSVTGAEAFFGQGTRLTVV.

V gene TRBV5-1 combines with J gene TRBJ2-7, with 7 bases matching TRBD1. The CDR3 totals 15 residues. V gave up 2 bases and J gave up 3 bases; unmatched junction bases: 8. Germline V gene lookup returns CDR1 SGHRS and CDR2 YFSETQ. CDR3 bases: TGCGCCAGCAGCTTCGGGGACAGAGACTTCTACGAGCAGTACTTC. Its translation: CASSFGDRDFYEQYF.

The chain links TRBV6-6 to TRBJ1-2, with 7 bases lining up with TRBD1. Germline CDR1 reads MNHNY; CDR2 reads SVGAGI (reference sequence). V was clipped by 0 bases and J by 8 bases; unmatched bases: 6. The CDR3 contains 14 residues. This CDR3 reads CASSYSTGIEGYTF. In nucleotides, the CDR3 is TGTGCCAGCAGTTACTCGACAGGGATTGAGGGCTACACCTTC.

This clone was counted only a few times. The chain recombines TRBV7-2 with TRBJ1-1; D not resolved. Deletions cut 1 base from V and 0 bases from J, with 12 bases between. CDR1 and CDR2 from the germline V gene are SGHTA and FQGNSA. The CDR3 spans 16 residues. The CDR3 here is CASSLGVGLMNTEAFF. The CDR3 DNA is TGTGCCAGCAGCTTAGGGGTCGGGCTCATGAACACTGAAGCTTTCTTT.